This T cell receptor beta chain was identified in a study of blood T cell repertoires in COVID-19. Looking at the study overall: PBMCs, B-cell-depleted T cells, or T cells were the source of the cDNA or gDNA that made up the material.

Participants, about 18 to 90 years old, spanned 25 or so US areas. Participant reports of clinical history set cohort assignment. The CDR3 is 15 residues long. Losses at the gene ends were 2 bases for V and 7 bases for J; bases not matched to a gene: 7. CDR1 and CDR2 (germline): SGDLS, YYNGEE. In the study's own analysis: Amplification of reference gene primers was used by the study to estimate nucleated cell counts. Assay: immunoSEQ multiplex PCR; the TCRdb copy retains only in-frame clones and omits some. The V and J calls and clone size come from that table; D and trimming were worked out from the DNA. The repertoire consists of 140,000 to 150,000 clones, with just under 85% occurring once and the leading ten covering around 6.2%.

This TCR came from a woman in her thirties or forties who had recovered from COVID-19. The sequencing input was PBMCs or T cells enriched from blood (not recorded which). V usage is TRBV9 and J usage is TRBJ2-1; 9 bases agree with TRBD2. In DNA form, the CDR3 reads TGTGCCAGCAGCGTTAGCGGGAGTACCGGTAATGAGCAGTTCTTC. Its protein is CASSVSGSTGNEQFF.